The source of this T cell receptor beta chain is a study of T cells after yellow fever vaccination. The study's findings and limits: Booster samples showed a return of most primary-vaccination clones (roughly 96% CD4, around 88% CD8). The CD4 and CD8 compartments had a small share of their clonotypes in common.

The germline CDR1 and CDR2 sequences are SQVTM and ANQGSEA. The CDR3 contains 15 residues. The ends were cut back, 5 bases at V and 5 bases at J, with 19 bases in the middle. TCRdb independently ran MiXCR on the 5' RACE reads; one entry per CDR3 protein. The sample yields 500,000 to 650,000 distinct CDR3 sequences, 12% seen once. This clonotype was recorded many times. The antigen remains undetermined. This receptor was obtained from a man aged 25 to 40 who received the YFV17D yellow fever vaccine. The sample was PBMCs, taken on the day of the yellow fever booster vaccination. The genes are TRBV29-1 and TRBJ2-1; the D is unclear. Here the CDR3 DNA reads TGCAGCGTTCGTAAGTTTTATGAGGAGAACAATGAGCAGTTCTTC. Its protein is CSVRKFYEENNEQFF.